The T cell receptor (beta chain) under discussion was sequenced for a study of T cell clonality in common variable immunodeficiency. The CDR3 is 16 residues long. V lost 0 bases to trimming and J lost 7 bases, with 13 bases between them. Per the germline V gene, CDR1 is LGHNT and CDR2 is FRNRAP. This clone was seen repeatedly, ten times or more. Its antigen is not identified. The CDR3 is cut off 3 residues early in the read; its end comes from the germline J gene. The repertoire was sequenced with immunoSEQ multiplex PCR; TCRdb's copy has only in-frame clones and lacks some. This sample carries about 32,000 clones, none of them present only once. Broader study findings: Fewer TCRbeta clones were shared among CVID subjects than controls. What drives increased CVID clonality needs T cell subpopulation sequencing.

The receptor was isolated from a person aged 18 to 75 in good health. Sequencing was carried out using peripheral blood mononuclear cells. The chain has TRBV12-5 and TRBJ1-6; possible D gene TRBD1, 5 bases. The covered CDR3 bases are TGTGCTAGTGGTTTGGTTCGACAGACGAACAATTCACCC. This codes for CASGLVRQTNNSP. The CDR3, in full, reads CASGLVRQTNNSPLHF.